This T cell receptor (beta chain) was identified in a study of blood T cell repertoires in COVID-19 (dated by TCRdb to 2018 to 2021). Background for the entire study: Samples covering the acute and convalescent phases of COVID-19 were provided by collaborators in the United States, Italy and Spain. The prospective study material was composed of cDNA or gDNA derived from T cells, B-cell-depleted T cells, or PBMCs. Sample metadata almost always included a de-identified subject ID, COVID-19 status, age in years and sex. The dataset comprised deeply sampled blood TCRbeta repertoires from subjects exposed to, actively infected with, or recovered from COVID-19. Samples were obtained from the ongoing ImmuneRACE study (first 160 participants) and from 1,000 to 1,500 subjects provided by 6 global collaborators. Where HLA class I and class II types were available, the types were taken from metadata supplied by the sample provider, not from assay-based typing. The repertoires were released in a freely available public database intended as a resource for research on the immune response to SARS-CoV-2. Study-level results and caveats: How much clinical and demographic metadata was included differed by source and by participant, and the metadata was provided uncurated.

The V end loses 4 bases and the J end loses 1 base, and a stretch of 11 bases separates them. The germline V gene provides CDR1 SGHRS and CDR2 YFSETQ. From the cysteine through the phenylalanine, the CDR3 covers 14 amino acids. Kept here is only the CDR3 DNA, which spans 42 bases and is read in frame from base 1. The immunoSEQ Assay, a bias-controlled multiplex PCR, was used to amplify TCRbeta CDR3 regions from genomic DNA. As for how the authors treated the data: Nucleated cell counts per sample were estimated from amplification of reference gene primers within the assay. To quantify the absolute abundance of each unique TCRbeta CDR3 rearrangement, sequence reads were collapsed and filtered. For each sample, productive Simpson clonality was calculated by taking the square root of Simpson's diversity index across productive rearrangements. This is the immuneACCESS table as TCRdb keeps it, with only in-frame sequences that have V and J called. A part of the clones is gone; compared with another copy, unresolved V genes explain less than half, and the rest is unexplained. Clone size and the V and J calls come from that table; the DNA yielded D and trimming. The sample table contains over 250,000 clones; only one count was recorded for 80% to 90% of them. Of the sample, 6.3% falls within the top ten clones.

Worth noting for this clone: Its binding antigen is unknown. No base quality values were provided; no much bigger clone lies one nucleotide off.

One collaborating source in Seattle enrolled patients during active infection and followed them longitudinally through the course of disease. Whole blood was collected in K2EDTA tubes by collaborating institutions according to the institutions' own protocols. Collaborator samples were shipped for TCRbeta analysis as frozen whole blood, isolated PBMCs, or DNA extracted from either sample type. This receptor was obtained from a woman aged 45-65 years with COVID-19, enrolled during active disease. The chain joins TRBV5-1 to TRBJ1-1; D gene: possibly TRBD1, on 6 matching bases. The sequenced sample consisted of peripheral blood. The nucleotide sequence reads as follows: TGCGCCAGCAGCGTCATACAGGGGAACACTGAAGCTTTCTTT. Its amino acids are CASSVIQGNTEAFF.